Below, 26 T cell receptor beta chains from the same sample are listed, as sequenced in a study of blood T cells in healthy people across ages. Combining a sample-barcoded 5' primer with a J-beta primer mix, a second PCR ran for 7 to 11 cycles. TCRdb passed the 5' RACE reads through MiXCR, listing each CDR3 protein once. The data show 1.8 million or so distinct CDR3 sequences, around 42% seen once. Sequencing was performed on blood. Source of these receptors: a human donor in good health.

The sample holds many counts of this clonotype. The chain combines TRBV7-9 with TRBJ2-7, with D hard to call. The CDR3 has 12 residues. Trimming stripped 8 bases from V and 4 bases from J, with 12 bases between. Germline assignment: CDR1 SEHNR and CDR2 FQNEAQ (reference sequence). This CDR3 reads CASSPTGYEQYF. The CDR3 bases are TGTGCCAGCTCACCGACGGGTTACGAGCAGTACTTC.

The chain has TRBV7-2 and TRBJ1-2; a possible D gene is TRBD1 (6 bases). Germline CDR1 SGHTA, CDR2 FQGNSA. Trimming left V 6 bases short and J 2 bases short, with 10 bases between. The CDR3 has 13 amino acids. The CDR3 nucleotides are TGTGCCAGCAGTTGGGGGGCAAACTATGGCTACACCTTC. Its protein product is CASSWGANYGYTF.

This chain uses TRBV28 with TRBJ2-1; possible D gene TRBD2, 6 bases. Germline CDR1 is MDHEN and CDR2 is SYDVKM. The CDR3 length is 16 residues. V lost 5 bases, J lost 4 bases, and 18 bases lay in between. The CDR3 region has the DNA TGTGCCAGCAGTCTCAGGTGGGGGACTGCTTACAATGAGCAGTTCTTC. Translated: CASSLRWGTAYNEQFF.

This clonotype was seen a handful of times. CDR3 DNA: TGCAGTGCTAGTCAACTAGCGGGGTTTGGAAAGACCCAGTACTTC. Translation: CSASQLAGFGKTQYF. The chain couples TRBV20-1 to TRBJ2-5, with TRBD2 matching 10 bases. The germline V gene encodes CDR1 DFQATT and CDR2 SNEGSKA (reference sequence). The CDR3 totals 15 residues. Germline trimming cut 3 bases from V and 6 bases from J; bases unmatched to any gene: 10.

This clonotype was observed a handful of times. The gene calls are TRBV12-3 or TRBV12-4 and TRBJ2-5; the D gene could be TRBD1 or TRBD2 (5 bases each). This CDR3 is 13 amino acids long. Trimming removed 6 bases from V and 3 bases from J, with 11 bases in between. The CDR3 protein is CASSGDGEETQYF. The CDR3 bases are TGTGCCAGCAGCGGGGACGGTGAAGAGACCCAGTACTTC.

The V gene is TRBV12-3 or TRBV12-4, the J gene TRBJ1-4; 11 nucleotides line up with TRBD1. This CDR3 is built from 14 residues. J gave up 6 bases and V 6 bases, and 3 bases lay outside the gene matches. The CDR3 sequence: CASSGQGAYEKLFF. CDR3 nucleotides: TGTGCCAGCAGCGGACAGGGGGCTTATGAAAAACTGTTTTTT.

The V call is TRBV6-1, the J call TRBJ2-1; TRBD2 matches at 15 bases. V shed 10 bases, J shed 2 bases, and the junction held 18 bases outside the gene matches. This CDR3 has 20 amino acids. Germline CDR1 is MNHNS and CDR2 is SASEGT. Written as DNA, the CDR3 is TGTGCCACCGAGACCCTCCCCGGGACTAGCGGGGGGCTTACCTACAATGAGCAGTTCTTC. As protein: CATETLPGTSGGLTYNEQFF.

The chain is built from TRBV7-8 and TRBJ2-7; 8 bases align to TRBD1. The CDR3 is made up of 15 amino acids. V gave up 5 bases and J gave up 7 bases; unmatched junction bases: 13. Looked up from germline, CDR1 is SGHVS and CDR2 is FQNEAQ. The CDR3 protein is CASSLPTGTGREQYF. CDR3 DNA sequence: TGTGCCAGCAGCCTACCCACCGGGACAGGTAGGGAGCAGTACTTC.

This clonotype has ten or more counts. V gene TRBV29-1 combines with J gene TRBJ2-7; D remains ambiguous. Looked up from germline, CDR1 is SQVTM and CDR2 is ANQGSEA. The CDR3 spans 11 residues. The V end was cut by 3 bases, the J end by 0 bases, with 3 bases between. The CDR3 DNA sequence: TGCAGCGTTGAGTTCTCCTACGAGCAGTACTTC. This sequence encodes CSVEFSYEQYF.

The V and J genes are TRBV29-1 and TRBJ2-3, with 7 bases matching TRBD1. The ends lost 6 bases at V and 4 bases at J; junction bases unmatched: 13. The germline V gene encodes CDR1 SQVTM and CDR2 ANQGSEA. This CDR3 is 15 amino acids long. The CDR3 here is CSVDGHRGTSDTQYF. CDR3 nucleotide sequence: TGCAGCGTCGATGGGCACAGGGGAACGTCAGATACGCAGTATTTT.

The chain carries TRBV27 and TRBJ1-4, with D hard to call. There are 12 residues in the CDR3. CDR1 is MNHEY and CDR2 is SMNVEV in the germline V gene (reference sequence). Trimming took off 6 bases at V and 4 bases at J, with 6 bases between the two ends. This chain's CDR3 is CASRTRNEKLFF. The DNA for the CDR3 is TGTGCCAGCAGGACACGTAATGAAAAACTGTTTTTT. Combining the CDR3 with reference TRBV27 and TRBJ1-4 gives the whole variable domain EAQVTQNPRYLITVTGKKLTVTCSQNMNHEYMSWYRQDPGLGLRQIYYSMNVEVTDKGDVPEGYKVSRKEKRNFPLILESPSPNQTSLYFCASRTRNEKLFFGSGTQLSVL.

V and J are TRBV11-2 and TRBJ2-3; 7 positions match TRBD2. The J segment lost 4 bases and the V segment lost 2 bases, leaving 9 bases of the junction unmatched. Germline V gene sequence: CDR1 SGHAT, CDR2 FQNNGV. The CDR3 is made up of 16 amino acids. This chain's CDR3 is CASSLTKGRGADTQYF. CDR3 DNA: TGTGCCAGCAGCTTAACTAAGGGGAGGGGTGCAGATACGCAGTATTTT. The full variable domain, its missing parts supplied by reference TRBV11-2 and TRBJ2-3, is EAGVAQSPRYKIIEKRQSVAFWCNPISGHATLYWYQQILGQGPKLLIQFQNNGVVDDSQLPKDRFSAERLKGVDSTLKIQPAKLEDSAVYLCASSLTKGRGADTQYFGPGTRLTVL.

V is TRBV10-3 and J is TRBJ2-3; D not certain. Trimming shortened V by 9 bases and J by 0 bases, and 13 bases separated the two germline ends. CDR1 and CDR2 from the germline V gene are ENHRY and SYGVKD. The CDR3 length is 14 residues. DNA for the CDR3: TGTGCCATGGGCGAAGAATTTAGCACAGATACGCAGTATTTT. It encodes CAMGEEFSTDTQYF.

The CDR3 is CATSGQHQETQYF. CDR3 in DNA: TGTGCCACCTCGGGACAGCACCAAGAGACCCAGTACTTC. The chain employs TRBV24-1 and TRBJ2-5, with 7 bases aligning to TRBD1. This CDR3 has 13 amino acids. From germline, CDR1 is KGHDR and CDR2 SFDVKD. V lost 9 bases, J lost 0 bases, and 3 bases stayed unmatched.

This clonotype has more than one count but fewer than ten. The gene calls are TRBV7-6 and TRBJ2-3; a possible D gene is TRBD1 (6 bases). The V gene's germline CDR1 is SGHVS and CDR2 FNYEAQ. The CDR3 covers 14 residues. The germline V and J ends were trimmed by 7 bases and 6 bases, with 17 bases remaining between them. The CDR3 here is CASTPTLTGDTQYF. The DNA of the CDR3 is TGTGCCAGCACTCCCACCCTTACAGGGGATACGCAGTATTTT.

The chain carries TRBV4-3 and TRBJ2-7; TRBD1 agrees at 9 bases. The V gene's germline CDR1 is LGHNA and CDR2 YSLEER. The junction had 6 bases not matched to a gene; V was cut back by 5 bases and J by 1 base. The CDR3 runs to 15 residues. The CDR3 region has the DNA TGCGCCAGCAGCTCCGGGACAGGGTGGTCCTACGAGCAGTACTTC. Protein: CASSSGTGWSYEQYF.

This clonotype was observed a handful of times. This sequence joins TRBV12-3 or TRBV12-4 and TRBJ1-2; no definite D call. The V end was cut by 6 bases, the J end by 5 bases, with 16 bases between. CDR3 length: 14 residues. CDR3 coding DNA: TGTGCCAGCAGCCCGCCGGCCGGCCTGTATGGCTACACCTTC. The encoded protein is CASSPPAGLYGYTF.

This clonotype was seen only a few times. This chain uses TRBV4-3 with TRBJ2-7; D perhaps matches TRBD2 (7 bases). Germline V gene data show CDR1 as LGHNA and CDR2 as YSLEER. The CDR3 is made up of 15 amino acids. Deletions cut 1 base from V and 4 bases from J, with 14 bases between. The CDR3 protein is CASSQVRGALYEQYF. DNA of the CDR3: TGCGCCAGCAGCCAAGTTCGGGGGGCCTTATACGAGCAGTACTTC.

This chain links TRBV7-8 with TRBJ2-6; D gene ambiguous. CDR1 SGHVS and CDR2 FQNEAQ come from the germline V gene. The CDR3 is 17 amino acids. Trimming removed 5 bases at V and 0 bases at J, with 14 bases between. The CDR3 region is CASSLRPRSSGANVLTF. As DNA, the CDR3 is TGTGCCAGCAGCCTAAGACCACGGAGCTCTGGGGCCAACGTCCTGACTTTC.

The sample holds a few counts of this clonotype. J is TRBJ2-3 and V is TRBV4-3; no definite D call. The CDR3 has 13 amino acids. The V gene lost 0 bases and the J gene lost 8 bases, with 9 bases spanning the gap. From germline, CDR1 is LGHNA and CDR2 YSLEER. CDR3 residues: CASSQDPRSTQYF. The DNA of the CDR3 is TGCGCCAGCAGCCAAGATCCAAGAAGTACGCAGTATTTT.

This clonotype has only a few counts. The V and J genes are TRBV5-1 and TRBJ1-2; a possible D gene is TRBD1 (6 bases). This CDR3 is built from 15 residues. Germline V gene data show CDR1 as SGHRS and CDR2 as YFSETQ. Between the trimmed V and J ends, which lost 0 bases and 4 bases, there was a span of 13 bases. The CDR3 here is CASSLAFDRTYGYTF. The CDR3, as DNA: TGCGCCAGCAGCTTGGCTTTTGACAGGACCTATGGCTACACCTTC.

This clonotype was counted between two and nine times. The chain recombines TRBV9 with TRBJ2-7; D unresolved. V lost 0 bases and J 0 bases, leaving 7 bases between the germline ends. The CDR3 is made up of 14 amino acids. The germline V gene has CDR1 SGDLS and CDR2 YYNGEE. This CDR3 reads CASSVATDSYEQYF. The CDR3 nucleotides are TGTGCCAGCAGCGTAGCTACGGACTCCTACGAGCAGTACTTC. Full variable domain (missing parts from reference TRBV9 and TRBJ2-7): DSGVTQTPKHLITATGQRVTLRCSPRSGDLSVYWYQQSLDQGLQFLIQYYNGEERAKGNILERFSAQQFPDLHSELNLSSLELGDSALYFCASSVATDSYEQYFGPGTRLTVT.

The chain uses TRBV6-5 and TRBJ2-7; 7 bases are a match to TRBD1. Germline V CDR1 and CDR2: MNHEY, SVGAGI. This CDR3 has 14 amino acids. V lost 7 bases to trimming and J lost 6 bases; unmatched junction nucleotides: 12. The chain's CDR3 is CASTREGARSEQYF. For the CDR3, the DNA is TGTGCCAGCACCCGAGAGGGGGCACGTTCCGAGCAGTACTTC.

The chain combines TRBV29-1 with TRBJ1-1, with 8 nucleotides matching TRBD1. Per germline, CDR1 SQVTM and CDR2 ANQGSEA. This CDR3 spans 15 amino acids. V dropped 4 bases and J dropped 2; count of bases not matched to a gene: 9. This chain's CDR3 is CSVVGRQGTNTEAFF. CDR3 nucleotides: TGCAGCGTTGTTGGGCGACAGGGGACTAACACTGAAGCTTTCTTT.

This clonotype was found a few times. The chain employs TRBV5-5 and TRBJ2-7, with D maybe TRBD1 (5 bases). The CDR3 covers 17 residues. V lost 2 bases and J 6 bases, leaving 24 bases between the germline ends. The germline gives CDR1 SGHKS, CDR2 YYEKEE (reference sequence). The CDR3 is CASSLAPGGQGGREQYF. In DNA, the CDR3 is TGTGCCAGCAGCTTAGCCCCGGGCGGCCAGGGTGGGCGCGAGCAGTACTTC.

This clonotype was seen more than once but under ten times. The chain is built from TRBV7-9 and TRBJ2-5; the D gene is possibly TRBD2 (5 bases). The V gene lost 6 bases and the J gene lost 1 base, with 21 bases spanning the gap. CDR1 is SEHNR and CDR2 is FQNEAQ in the germline V gene (reference sequence). The length of the CDR3 is 17 residues. Written as DNA, the CDR3 is TGTGCCAGCAGTCCACCACGACGGGGAATCTTCCAAGAGACCCAGTACTTC. Protein sequence: CASSPPRRGIFQETQYF.